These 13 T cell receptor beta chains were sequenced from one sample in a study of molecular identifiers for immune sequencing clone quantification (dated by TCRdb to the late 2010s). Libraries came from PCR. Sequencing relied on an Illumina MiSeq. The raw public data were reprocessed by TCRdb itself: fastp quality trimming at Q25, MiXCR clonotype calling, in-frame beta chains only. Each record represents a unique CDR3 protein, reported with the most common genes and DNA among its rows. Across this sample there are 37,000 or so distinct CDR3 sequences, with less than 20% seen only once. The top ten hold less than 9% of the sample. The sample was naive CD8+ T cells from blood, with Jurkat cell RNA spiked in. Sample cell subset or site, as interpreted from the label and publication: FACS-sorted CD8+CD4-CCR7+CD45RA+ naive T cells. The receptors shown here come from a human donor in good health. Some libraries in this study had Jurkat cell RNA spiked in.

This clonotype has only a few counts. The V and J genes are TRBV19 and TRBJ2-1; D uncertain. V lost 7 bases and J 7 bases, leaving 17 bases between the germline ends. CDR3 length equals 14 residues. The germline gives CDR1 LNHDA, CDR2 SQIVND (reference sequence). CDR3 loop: CASTDHAETNEQFF. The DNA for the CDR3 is TGTGCCAGTACCGACCATGCAGAAACGAATGAGCAGTTCTTC. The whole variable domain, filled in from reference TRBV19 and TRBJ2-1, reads DGGITQSPKYLFRKEGQNVTLSCEQNLNHDAMYWYRQDPGQGLRLIYYSQIVNDFQKGDIAEGYSVSREKKESFPLTVTSAQKNPTAFYLCASTDHAETNEQFFGPGTRLTVL.

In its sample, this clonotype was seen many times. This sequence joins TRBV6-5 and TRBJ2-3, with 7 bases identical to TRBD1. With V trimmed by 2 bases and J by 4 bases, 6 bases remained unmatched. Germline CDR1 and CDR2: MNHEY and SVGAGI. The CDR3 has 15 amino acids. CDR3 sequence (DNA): TGTGCCAGCAGTTACGCAGACAGGGTTGCAGATACGCAGTATTTT. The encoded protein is CASSYADRVADTQYF.

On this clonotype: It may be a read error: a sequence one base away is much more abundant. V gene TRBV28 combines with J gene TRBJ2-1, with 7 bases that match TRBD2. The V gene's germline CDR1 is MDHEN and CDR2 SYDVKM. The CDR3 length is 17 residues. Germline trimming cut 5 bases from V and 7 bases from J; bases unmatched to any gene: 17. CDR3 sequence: CASSLSPRLADSNEQFF. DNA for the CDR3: TGTGCCAGCAGTCTTTCCCCAAGGCTAGCGGACTCAAATGAGCAGTTCTTC. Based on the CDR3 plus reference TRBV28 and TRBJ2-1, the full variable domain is DVKVTQSSRYLVKRTGEKVFLECVQDMDHENMFWYRQDPGLGLRLIYFSYDVKMKEKGDIPEGYSVSREKKERFSLILESASTNQTSMYLCASSLSPRLADSNEQFFGPGTRLTVL.

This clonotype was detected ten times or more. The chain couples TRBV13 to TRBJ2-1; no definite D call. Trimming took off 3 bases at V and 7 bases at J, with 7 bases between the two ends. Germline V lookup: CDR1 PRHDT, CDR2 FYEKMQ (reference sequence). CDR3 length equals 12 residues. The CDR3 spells CASSFPRNEQFF. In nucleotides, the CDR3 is TGTGCCAGCAGCTTCCCGCGGAATGAGCAGTTCTTC.

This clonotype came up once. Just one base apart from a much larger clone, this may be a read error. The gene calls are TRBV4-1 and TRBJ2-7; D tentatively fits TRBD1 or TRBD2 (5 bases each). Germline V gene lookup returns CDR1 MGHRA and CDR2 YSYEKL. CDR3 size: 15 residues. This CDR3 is CASSQERGDPYERYF. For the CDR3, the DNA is TGCGCCAGCAGCCAAGAGCGTGGGGACCCCTACGAGCGGTACTTC.

CDR3: CASSQDRRGGFYGYTF. The CDR3 DNA sequence: TGCGCCAGCAGCCAAGATCGCCGCGGAGGGTTCTATGGCTACACCTTC. The chain carries TRBV4-3 and TRBJ1-2; no definite D call. V gave up 0 bases and J gave up 4 bases, with 15 bases separating them. The CDR3 is 16 residues long. Germline loops: CDR1 LGHNA, CDR2 YSLEER.

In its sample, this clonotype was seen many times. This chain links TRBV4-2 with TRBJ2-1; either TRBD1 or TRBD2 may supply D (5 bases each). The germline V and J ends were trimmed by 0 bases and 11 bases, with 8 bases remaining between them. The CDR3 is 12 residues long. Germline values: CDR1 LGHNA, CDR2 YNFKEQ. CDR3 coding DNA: TGTGCCAGCAGCCAAGATATGGGACAGCAGTTCTTC. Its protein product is CASSQDMGQQFF.

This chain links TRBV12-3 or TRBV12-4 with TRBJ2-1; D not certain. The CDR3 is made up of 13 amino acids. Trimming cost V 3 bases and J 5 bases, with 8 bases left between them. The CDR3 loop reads CASSFAMNNEQFF. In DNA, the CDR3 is TGTGCCAGCAGTTTCGCCATGAACAATGAGCAGTTCTTC.

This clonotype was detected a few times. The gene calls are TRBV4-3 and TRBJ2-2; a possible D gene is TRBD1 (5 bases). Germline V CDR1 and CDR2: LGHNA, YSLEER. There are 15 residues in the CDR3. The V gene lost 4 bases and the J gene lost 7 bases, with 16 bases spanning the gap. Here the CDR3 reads CASSPISWGVGELFF. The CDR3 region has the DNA TGCGCCAGCAGCCCTATTAGCTGGGGCGTCGGGGAGCTGTTTTTT.

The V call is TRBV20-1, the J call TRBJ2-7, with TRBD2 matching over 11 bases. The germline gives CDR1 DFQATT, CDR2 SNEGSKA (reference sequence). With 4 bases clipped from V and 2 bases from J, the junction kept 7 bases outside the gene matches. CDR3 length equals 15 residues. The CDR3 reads CSAIPSGRRTYEQYF. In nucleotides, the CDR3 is TGCAGTGCTATTCCTAGCGGGAGGCGGACCTACGAGCAGTACTTC.

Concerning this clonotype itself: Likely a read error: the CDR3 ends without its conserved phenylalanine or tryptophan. The chain's CDR3 is CASSERTVTYNEQFL. CDR3 bases: TGTGCCAGCAGCGAGAGGACCGTGACCTACAATGAGCAGTTCCTC. The chain is built from TRBV13 and TRBJ2-1; D unresolved. The germline V gene encodes CDR1 PRHDT and CDR2 FYEKMQ (reference sequence). The V and J ends lost 5 bases and 2 bases respectively, with 13 bases between them. The CDR3 spans 15 residues.

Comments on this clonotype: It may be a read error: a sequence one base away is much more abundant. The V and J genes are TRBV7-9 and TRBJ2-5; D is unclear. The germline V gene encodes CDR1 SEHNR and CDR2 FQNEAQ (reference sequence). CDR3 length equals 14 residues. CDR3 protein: CAISLDTVQETQYF. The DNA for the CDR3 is TGTGCCATCAGCTTAGATACTGTACAAGAGACCCAGTACTTC.

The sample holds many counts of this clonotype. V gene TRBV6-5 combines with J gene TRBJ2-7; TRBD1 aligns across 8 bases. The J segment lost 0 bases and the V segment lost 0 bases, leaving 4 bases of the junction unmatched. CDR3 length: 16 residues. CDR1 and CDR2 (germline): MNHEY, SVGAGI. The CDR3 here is CASSYSWTGSSYEQYF. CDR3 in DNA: TGTGCCAGCAGTTACTCGTGGACAGGGAGCTCCTACGAGCAGTACTTC.